This section outlines one TCR beta chain sequence together with its context. This record belongs to a study of blood T cell repertoires in COVID-19. Trimming left V 5 bases short and J 8 bases short, with 15 bases between. The CDR3 loop spans 13 amino acids. The germline CDR1 and CDR2 sequences are LGHNT and FRNRAP. Generated by immunoSEQ multiplex PCR, the TCRdb table keeps only in-frame clones and is missing some. The sample shows over 200,000 clones, 83% of them seen only once. This TCR derives from a woman aged 25 to 39 with COVID-19, enrolled during active disease. Sequencing was performed on peripheral blood. This chain joins TRBV12-5 and TRBJ1-2; no definite D call. The CDR3 sequence: CASGTERLGGYTF. The CDR3 bases are TGTGCTAGTGGTACCGAGAGGTTAGGAGGCTACACCTTC.